A single sample gave rise to the 9 T cell receptor beta chains below, sequenced in a study of T cell responses to AZD1222 COVID-19 vaccine. Sequencing used immunoSEQ multiplex PCR; TCRdb keeps in-frame clones, though not all of them. The data contain 150,000 to 200,000 clones, approximately 89% of them singletons. The source was peripheral blood, collected 28 days after the second AZD1222 dose. These receptors were obtained from an adult who received the AZD1222 COVID-19 vaccine.

The chain joins TRBV19 to TRBJ1-2, with 9 bases matching TRBD1. With V trimmed by 6 bases and J by 5 bases, 10 bases remained unmatched. The CDR3 consists of 15 residues. CDR1 and CDR2 (germline): LNHDA, SQIVND (reference sequence). CDR3 residues: CASSLARGTGYGYTF. CDR3 coding DNA: TGTGCCAGTAGCCTCGCCCGTGGGACAGGGTATGGCTACACCTTC.

This chain connects TRBV10-3 to TRBJ1-4; D is uncertain. Germline CDR1 ENHRY, CDR2 SYGVKD. Trimming shortened V by 4 bases and J by 5 bases, and 8 bases separated the two germline ends. The CDR3 is 13 residues long. CDR3 loop: CAISVAANEKLFF. The CDR3 coding sequence is TGTGCCATCAGTGTGGCTGCCAATGAAAAACTGTTTTTT.

This chain connects TRBV5-8 to TRBJ2-5; possibly TRBD1 or TRBD2 for D (5 bases each). The CDR3 has 13 residues. V lost 10 bases to trimming and J lost 5 bases, with 18 bases between them. Germline-derived CDR1 and CDR2 are SGHTS and YDEGEE. The CDR3 loop is CAPGRGNRETQYF. The DNA of the CDR3 is TGTGCCCCCGGTCGGGGCAACCGGGAGACCCAGTACTTC.

The chain is built from TRBV5-5 and TRBJ1-1; the match to TRBD1 covers 7 bases. Germline V lookup: CDR1 SGHKS, CDR2 YYEKEE (reference sequence). Trimming removed 4 bases from V and 7 bases from J; junction bases left unmatched: 13. The CDR3 runs 15 residues. The CDR3 bases are TGTGCCAGCAGCCCATCGACAGGGAGGCTGAGTGAAGCTTTCTTT. The encoded protein is CASSPSTGRLSEAFF.

The gene calls are TRBV5-1 and TRBJ1-1, with 8 bases identical to TRBD1. V dropped 0 bases and J dropped 5; count of bases not matched to a gene: 9. This CDR3 region has 16 residues. Per germline, CDR1 SGHRS and CDR2 YFSETQ. DNA for the CDR3: TGCGCCAGCAGCTTGGTGCAGGGGGCGCGGGTTACTGAAGCTTTCTTT. Protein sequence: CASSLVQGARVTEAFF.

J is TRBJ1-2 and V is TRBV23-1; 11 bases fit TRBD1. Being an ORF, TRBV23-1 has a function that is uncertain. V trimming: 3 bases; J trimming: 4 bases; junction bases outside the gene matches: 7. This CDR3 region has 16 residues. CDR3 DNA sequence: TGCGCCAGCAGTCAGGACAGGGGGCAAGTAAGCTATGGCTACACCTTC. This encodes CASSQDRGQVSYGYTF.

The chain combines TRBV7-9 with TRBJ1-1; D might be TRBD1 (6 bases). The CDR3 is 17 amino acids. From germline, CDR1 is SEHNR and CDR2 FQNEAQ (reference sequence). The V end lost 3 bases, the J end lost 3 bases, and 20 bases lay between the germline ends. CDR3 sequence (DNA): TGTGCCAGCAGCTTTAAGCAAACAGGGAAGAAGGACACTGAAGCTTTCTTT. Protein: CASSFKQTGKKDTEAFF.

The chain has TRBV19 and TRBJ1-1, with TRBD1 identical over 12 bases. The CDR3 contains 16 residues. Trimming removed 2 bases from V and 4 bases from J; junction bases left unmatched: 5. From germline, CDR1 is LNHDA and CDR2 SQIVND (reference sequence). The CDR3 nucleotides are TGTGCCAGTAGTATATACGTGGGACAGGGGGCCACTGAAGCTTTCTTT. This gives the protein CASSIYVGQGATEAFF. The full variable domain, in which reference TRBV19 and TRBJ1-1 provide the parts outside the CDR3, is DGGITQSPKYLFRKEGQNVTLSCEQNLNHDAMYWYRQDPGQGLRLIYYSQIVNDFQKGDIAEGYSVSREKKESFPLTVTSAQKNPTAFYLCASSIYVGQGATEAFFGQGTRLTVV.

The chain joins TRBV7-9 to TRBJ1-6, with 10 bases identical to TRBD1. This CDR3 is 18 amino acids long. J gave up 7 bases and V 5 bases, and 14 bases lay outside the gene matches. Germline V CDR1 and CDR2: SEHNR, FQNEAQ (reference sequence). The CDR3 sequence is CASSPPFMGTGENSPLHF. As DNA, the CDR3 is TGTGCCAGCAGCCCCCCGTTCATGGGGACAGGGGAAAATTCACCCCTCCACTTT.